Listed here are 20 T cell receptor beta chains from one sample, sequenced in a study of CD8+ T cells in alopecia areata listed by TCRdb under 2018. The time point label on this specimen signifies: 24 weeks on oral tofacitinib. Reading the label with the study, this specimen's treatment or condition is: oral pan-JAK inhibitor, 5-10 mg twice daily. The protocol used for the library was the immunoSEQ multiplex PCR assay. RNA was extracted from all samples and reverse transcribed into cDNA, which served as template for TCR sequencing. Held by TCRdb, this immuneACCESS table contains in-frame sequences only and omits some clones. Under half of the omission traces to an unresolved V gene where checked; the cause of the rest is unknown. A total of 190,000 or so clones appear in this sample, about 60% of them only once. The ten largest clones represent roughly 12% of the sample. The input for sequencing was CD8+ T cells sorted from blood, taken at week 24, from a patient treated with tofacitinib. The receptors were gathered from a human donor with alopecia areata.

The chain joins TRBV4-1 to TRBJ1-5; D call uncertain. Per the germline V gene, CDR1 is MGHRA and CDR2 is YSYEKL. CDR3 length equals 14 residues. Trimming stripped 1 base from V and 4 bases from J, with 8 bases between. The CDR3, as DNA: TGCGCCAGCAGCCAAGCTCCGGGGAATCAGCCCCAGCATTTT. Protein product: CASSQAPGNQPQHF.

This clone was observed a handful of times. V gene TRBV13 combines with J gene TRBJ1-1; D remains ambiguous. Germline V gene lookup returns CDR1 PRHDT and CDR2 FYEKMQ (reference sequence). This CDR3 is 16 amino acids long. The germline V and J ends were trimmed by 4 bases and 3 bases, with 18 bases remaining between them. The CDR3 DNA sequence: TGTGCCAGCAGCTCCCCCCGGACCGTGGGGTACACTGAAGCTTTCTTT. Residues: CASSSPRTVGYTEAFF.

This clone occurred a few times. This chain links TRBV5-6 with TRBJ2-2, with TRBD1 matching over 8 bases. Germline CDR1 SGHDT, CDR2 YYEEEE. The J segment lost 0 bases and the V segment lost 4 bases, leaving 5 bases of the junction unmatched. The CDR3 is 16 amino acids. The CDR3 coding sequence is TGTGCCAGCAGCGTAACGGGACAGGCGAACACCGGGGAGCTGTTTTTT. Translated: CASSVTGQANTGELFF. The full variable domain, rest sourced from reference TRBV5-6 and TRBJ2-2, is DAGVTQSPTHLIKTRGQQVTLRCSPKSGHDTVSWYQQALGQGPQFIFQYYEEEERQRGNFPDRFSGHQFPNYSSELNVNALLLGDSALYLCASSVTGQANTGELFFGEGSRLTVL.

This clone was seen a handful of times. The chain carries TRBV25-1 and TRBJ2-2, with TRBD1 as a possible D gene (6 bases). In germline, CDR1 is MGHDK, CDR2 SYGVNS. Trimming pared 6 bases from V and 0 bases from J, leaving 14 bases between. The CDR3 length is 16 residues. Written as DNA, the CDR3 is TGTGCCAGCAGAGACAGGTCTGAGGCGAACACCGGGGAGCTGTTTTTT. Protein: CASRDRSEANTGELFF.

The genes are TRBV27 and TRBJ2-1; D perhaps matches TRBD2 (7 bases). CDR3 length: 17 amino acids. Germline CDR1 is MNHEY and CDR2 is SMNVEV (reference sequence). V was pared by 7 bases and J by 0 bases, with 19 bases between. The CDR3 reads CASTGGGGRYSYNEQFF. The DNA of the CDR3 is TGTGCCAGCACGGGCGGCGGGGGCCGATACTCCTACAATGAGCAGTTCTTC.

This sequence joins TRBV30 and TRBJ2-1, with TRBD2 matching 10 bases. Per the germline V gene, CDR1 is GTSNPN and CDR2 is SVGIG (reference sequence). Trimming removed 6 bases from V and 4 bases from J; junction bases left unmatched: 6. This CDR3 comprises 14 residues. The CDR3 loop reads CACYLAGVYNEQFF. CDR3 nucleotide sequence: TGTGCCTGCTATCTAGCGGGAGTATACAATGAGCAGTTCTTC.

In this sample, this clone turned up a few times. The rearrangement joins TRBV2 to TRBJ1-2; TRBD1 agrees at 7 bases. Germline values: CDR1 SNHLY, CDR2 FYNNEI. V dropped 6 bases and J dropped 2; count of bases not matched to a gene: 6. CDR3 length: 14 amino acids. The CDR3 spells CASRGDSENYGYTF. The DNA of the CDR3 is TGTGCCAGCAGGGGGGACAGCGAAAACTATGGCTACACCTTC. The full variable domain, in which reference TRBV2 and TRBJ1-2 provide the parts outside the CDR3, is EPEVTQTPSHQVTQMGQEVILRCVPISNHLYFYWYRQILGQKVEFLVSFYNNEISEKSEIFDDQFSVERPDGSNFTLKIRSTKLEDSAMYFCASRGDSENYGYTFGSGTRLTVV.

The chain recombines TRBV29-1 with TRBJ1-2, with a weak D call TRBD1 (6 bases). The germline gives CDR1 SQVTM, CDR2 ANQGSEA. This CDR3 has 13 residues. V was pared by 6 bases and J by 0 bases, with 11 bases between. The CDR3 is CSVPTGANYGYTF. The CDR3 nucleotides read TGCAGCGTCCCGACAGGAGCTAACTATGGCTACACCTTC.

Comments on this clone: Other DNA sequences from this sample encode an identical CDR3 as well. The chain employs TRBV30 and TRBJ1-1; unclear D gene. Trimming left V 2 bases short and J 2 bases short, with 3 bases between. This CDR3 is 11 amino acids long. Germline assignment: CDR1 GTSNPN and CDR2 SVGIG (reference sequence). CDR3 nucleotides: TGTGCCTGGAGTAAAAACACTGAAGCTTTCTTT. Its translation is CAWSKNTEAFF.

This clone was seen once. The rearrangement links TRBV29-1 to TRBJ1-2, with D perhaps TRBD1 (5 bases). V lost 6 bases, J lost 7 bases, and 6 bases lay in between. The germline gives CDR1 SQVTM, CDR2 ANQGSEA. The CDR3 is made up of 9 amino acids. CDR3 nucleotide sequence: TGCAGCGTGGGGGGTGGCTACACCTTC. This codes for CSVGGGYTF.

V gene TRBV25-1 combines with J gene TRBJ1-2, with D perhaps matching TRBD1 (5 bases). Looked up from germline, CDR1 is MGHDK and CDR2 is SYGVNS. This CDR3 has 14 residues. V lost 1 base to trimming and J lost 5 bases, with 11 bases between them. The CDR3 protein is CASSEWAGSYGYTF. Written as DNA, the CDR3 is TGTGCCAGCAGTGAATGGGCAGGGAGTTATGGCTACACCTTC.

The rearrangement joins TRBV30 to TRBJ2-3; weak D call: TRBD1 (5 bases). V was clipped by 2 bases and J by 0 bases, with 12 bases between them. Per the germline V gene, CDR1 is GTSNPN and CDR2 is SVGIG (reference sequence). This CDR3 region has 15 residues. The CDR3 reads CAWSPPTESTDTQYF. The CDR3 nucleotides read TGTGCCTGGAGTCCCCCGACAGAGAGCACAGATACGCAGTATTTT.

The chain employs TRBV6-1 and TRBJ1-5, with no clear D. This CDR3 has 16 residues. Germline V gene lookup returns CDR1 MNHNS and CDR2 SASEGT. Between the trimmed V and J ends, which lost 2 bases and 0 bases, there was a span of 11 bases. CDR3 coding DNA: TGTGCCAGCAGTGAACGTGGGCGCCATAGCAATCAGCCCCAGCATTTT. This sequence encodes CASSERGRHSNQPQHF.

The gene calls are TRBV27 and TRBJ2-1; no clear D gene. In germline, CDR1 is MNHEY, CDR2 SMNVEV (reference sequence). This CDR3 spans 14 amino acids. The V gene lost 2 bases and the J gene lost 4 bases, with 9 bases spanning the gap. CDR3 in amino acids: CASSLAQEYNEQFF. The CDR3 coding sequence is TGTGCCAGCAGTTTAGCGCAGGAATACAATGAGCAGTTCTTC.

The CDR3 sequence is CASSLPLAGGTDTQYF. CDR3 DNA: TGTGCCAGCAGCCTCCCCCTAGCGGGGGGCACAGATACGCAGTATTTT. J is TRBJ2-3 and V is TRBV5-6; 10 nucleotides match TRBD2. In germline, CDR1 is SGHDT, CDR2 YYEEEE. The CDR3 has 16 amino acids. V lost 4 bases to trimming and J lost 1 base; unmatched junction nucleotides: 6.

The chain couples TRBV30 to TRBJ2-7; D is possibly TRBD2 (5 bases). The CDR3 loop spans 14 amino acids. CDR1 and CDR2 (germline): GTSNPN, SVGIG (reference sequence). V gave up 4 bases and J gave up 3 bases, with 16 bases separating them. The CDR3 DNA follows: TGTGCCTGGACCAGAGCGGCAGACGACTACGAGCAGTACTTC. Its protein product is CAWTRAADDYEQYF.

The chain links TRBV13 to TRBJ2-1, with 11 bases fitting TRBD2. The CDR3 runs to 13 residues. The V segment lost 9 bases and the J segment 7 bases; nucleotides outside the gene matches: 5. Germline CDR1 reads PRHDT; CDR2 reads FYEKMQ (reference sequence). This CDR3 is CASNLAGGNEQFF. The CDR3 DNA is TGTGCCAGTAATCTAGCGGGGGGTAATGAGCAGTTCTTC.

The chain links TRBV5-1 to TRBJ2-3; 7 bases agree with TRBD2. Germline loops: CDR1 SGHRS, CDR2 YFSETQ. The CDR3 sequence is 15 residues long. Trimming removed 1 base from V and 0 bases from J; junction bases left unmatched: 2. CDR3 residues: CASSLFGGSTDTQYF. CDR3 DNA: TGCGCCAGCAGCTTGTTCGGGGGGAGCACAGATACGCAGTATTTT.

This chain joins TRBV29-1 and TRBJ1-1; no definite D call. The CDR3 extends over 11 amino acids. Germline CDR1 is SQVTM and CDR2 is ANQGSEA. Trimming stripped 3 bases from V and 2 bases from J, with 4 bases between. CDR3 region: CSVESNTEAFF. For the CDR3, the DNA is TGCAGCGTTGAGTCAAACACTGAAGCTTTCTTT.

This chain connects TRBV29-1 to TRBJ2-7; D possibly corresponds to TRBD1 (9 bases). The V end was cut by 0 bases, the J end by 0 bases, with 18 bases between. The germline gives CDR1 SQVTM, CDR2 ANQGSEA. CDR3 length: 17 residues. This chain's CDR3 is CSVEDDRGTRSSYEQYF. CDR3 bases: TGCAGCGTTGAAGATGACAGGGGGACTAGGAGCTCCTACGAGCAGTACTTC.